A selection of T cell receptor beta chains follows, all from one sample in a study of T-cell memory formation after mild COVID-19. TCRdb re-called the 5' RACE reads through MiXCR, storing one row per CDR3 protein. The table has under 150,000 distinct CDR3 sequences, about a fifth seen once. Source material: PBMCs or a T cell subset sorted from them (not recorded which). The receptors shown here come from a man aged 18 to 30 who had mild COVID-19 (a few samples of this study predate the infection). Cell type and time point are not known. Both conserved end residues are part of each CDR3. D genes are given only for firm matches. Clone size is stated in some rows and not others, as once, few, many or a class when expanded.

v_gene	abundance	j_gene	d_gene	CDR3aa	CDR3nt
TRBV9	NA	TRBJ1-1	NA	CASSVGRGNTEAFF	TGTGCCAGCAGCGTAGGTCGGGGGAACACTGAAGCTTTCTTT
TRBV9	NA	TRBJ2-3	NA	CASSELHGTDTQYF	TGTGCCAGCAGCGAGCTACACGGCACAGATACGCAGTATTTT
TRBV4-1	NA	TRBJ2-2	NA	CASSQRFSGELFF	TGCGCCAGCAGCCAAAGGTTTTCCGGGGAGCTGTTTTTT
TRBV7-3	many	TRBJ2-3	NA	CASSLGGLLTDTQYF	TGTGCCAGCAGCTTGGGGGGGCTACTCACAGATACGCAGTATTTT
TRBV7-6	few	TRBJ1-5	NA	CASSLAGFNQPQHF	TGTGCCAGCAGCTTAGCGGGGTTCAATCAGCCCCAGCATTTT
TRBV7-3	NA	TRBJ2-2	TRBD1	CASSLTGQEYTGELFF	TGTGCCAGCAGCTTAACAGGACAGGAGTACACCGGGGAGCTGTTTTTT
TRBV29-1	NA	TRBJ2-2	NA	CSVEGTANTGELFF	TGCAGCGTTGAAGGGACAGCGAACACCGGGGAGCTGTTTTTT
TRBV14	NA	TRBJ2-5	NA	CASSQAQGGRSETQYF	TGTGCCAGCAGCCAAGCACAGGGTGGTCGTTCGGAGACCCAGTACTTC
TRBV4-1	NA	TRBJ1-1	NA	CASSGGENTEAFF	TGCGCCAGCAGCGGCGGGGAGAACACTGAAGCTTTCTTT
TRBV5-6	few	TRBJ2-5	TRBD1	CASSSIETGGETQYF	TGTGCCAGCAGCTCGATCGAGACAGGGGGAGAGACCCAGTACTTC
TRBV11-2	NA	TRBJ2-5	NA	CASSSPYYPPLRETQYF	TGTGCCAGCAGCTCACCGTACTACCCGCCCTTGAGAGAGACCCAGTACTTC
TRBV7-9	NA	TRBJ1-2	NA	CASSFTRDTGGGYTF	TGTGCCAGCAGCTTTACGCGGGACACAGGAGGCGGCTACACCTTC
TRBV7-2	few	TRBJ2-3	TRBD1	CASSLAPGQGADTQYF	TGTGCCAGCAGCTTAGCGCCGGGACAGGGGGCAGATACGCAGTATTTT
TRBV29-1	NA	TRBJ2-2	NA	CSVAAVTGELFF	TGCAGCGTTGCGGCAGTGACCGGGGAGCTGTTTTTT
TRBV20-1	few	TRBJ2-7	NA	CSARDSAGPNPYEQYF	TGCAGTGCTAGAGATTCGGCGGGGCCCAACCCCTACGAGCAGTACTTC
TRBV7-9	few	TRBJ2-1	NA	CASSETQSIYEAEQFF	TGTGCCAGCAGCGAAACTCAGTCCATTTACGAAGCCGAGCAGTTCTTC
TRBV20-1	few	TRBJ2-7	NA	CSAPSRVAYEQYF	TGCAGTGCCCCCAGTAGGGTGGCATACGAGCAGTACTTC
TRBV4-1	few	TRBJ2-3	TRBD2	CASSQDPSGGSTDTQYF	TGCGCCAGCAGCCAAGACCCTAGCGGGGGAAGCACAGATACGCAGTATTTT
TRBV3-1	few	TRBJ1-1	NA	CASSQDVQVAAFF	TGTGCCAGCAGCCAAGATGTCCAGGTGGCCGCTTTCTTT
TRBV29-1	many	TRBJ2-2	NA	CSVEEAGIYTGELFF	TGCAGCGTTGAAGAGGCAGGGATATACACCGGGGAGCTGTTTTTT
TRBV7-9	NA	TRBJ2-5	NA	CASSLVPKETQYF	TGTGCCAGCAGCTTAGTCCCGAAGGAGACCCAGTACTTC
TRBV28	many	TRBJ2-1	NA	CASSSSGEQFF	TGTGCCAGCAGTTCCTCGGGGGAGCAGTTCTTC
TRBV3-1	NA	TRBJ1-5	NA	CASSLSIAQPQHF	TGTGCCAGCAGCCTGTCAATAGCTCAGCCCCAGCATTTT
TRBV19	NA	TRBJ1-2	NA	CASSPTVLHGYTF	TGTGCCAGTAGTCCGACAGTGCTGCATGGCTACACCTTC
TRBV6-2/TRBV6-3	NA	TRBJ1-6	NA	CASSYDRQYYNSPLHF	TGTGCCAGCAGTTACGACCGACAGTACTATAATTCACCCCTCCACTTT
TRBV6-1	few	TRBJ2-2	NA	CASSECCIYGGELFF	TGTGCCAGCAGTGAGTGCTGTATTTATGGCGGGGAGCTGTTTTTT
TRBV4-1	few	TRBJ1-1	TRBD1	CASSLGLTGEAGF	TGCGCCAGCAGCCTGGGGTTGACAGGGGAAGCAGGCTTT
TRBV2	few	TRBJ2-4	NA	CASTTNRADLAKNIQYF	TGTGCCAGCACCACTAACAGGGCAGACCTAGCCAAAAACATTCAGTACTTC
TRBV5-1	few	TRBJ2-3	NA	CASSLGAVPRSHGTQYF	TGCGCCAGCAGCTTGGGGGCGGTCCCCCGTTCACATGGGACGCAGTATTTT
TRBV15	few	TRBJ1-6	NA	CATGEMNNSPLHF	TGTGCCACCGGGGAGATGAATAATTCACCCCTCCACTTT
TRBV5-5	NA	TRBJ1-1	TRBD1	CASSTGTGAYVNTEAFF	TGTGCCAGCAGCACCGGGACAGGGGCGTACGTGAACACTGAAGCTTTCTTT
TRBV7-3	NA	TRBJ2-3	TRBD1	CASSRQGAQTDTQYF	TGTGCCAGCAGCCGACAGGGGGCGCAGACAGATACGCAGTATTTT
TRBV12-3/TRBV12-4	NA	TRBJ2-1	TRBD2	CASTHGLAGGNEQFF	TGTGCCAGCACCCACGGACTAGCGGGGGGTAATGAGCAGTTCTTC
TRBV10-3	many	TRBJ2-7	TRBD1	CALAGDSSYEQYF	TGTGCCCTGGCAGGGGACAGCTCCTACGAGCAGTACTTC
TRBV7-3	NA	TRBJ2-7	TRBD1	CAITGDEQYF	TGTGCCATCACAGGGGATGAGCAGTACTTC
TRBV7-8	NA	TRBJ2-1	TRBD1	CASSLARRQGSGVEQFF	TGTGCCAGCAGCTTAGCGCGGCGACAGGGGTCCGGGGTTGAGCAGTTCTTC
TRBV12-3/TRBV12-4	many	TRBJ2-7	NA	CASSLGYEQYF	TGTGCCAGCAGCTTAGGCTACGAGCAGTACTTC
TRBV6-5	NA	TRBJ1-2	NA	CASRTGEWGYTF	TGTGCCAGCAGGACGGGAGAGTGGGGCTACACCTTC
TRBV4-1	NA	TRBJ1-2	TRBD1	CASSRVGQAPNLVYGYTF	TGCGCCAGCAGCCGAGTCGGACAGGCCCCGAACTTGGTCTATGGCTACACCTTC
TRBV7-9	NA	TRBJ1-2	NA	CASSLGRTNYGYTF	TGTGCCAGCAGCTTAGGACGTACCAACTATGGCTACACCTTC
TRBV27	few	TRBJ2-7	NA	CASSYRLGRISSYEQYF	TGTGCCAGCAGTTACCGACTGGGGAGAATCAGCTCCTACGAGCAGTACTTC
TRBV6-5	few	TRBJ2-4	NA	CASSYPILLAKKIQYF	TGTGCCAGCAGTTACCCGATTCTTCTAGCCAAAAAAATTCAGTACTTC
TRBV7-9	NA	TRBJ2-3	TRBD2	CASSLALTSGGSTDTQYF	TGTGCCAGCAGCTTAGCCCTTACTAGCGGGGGTAGCACAGATACGCAGTATTTT
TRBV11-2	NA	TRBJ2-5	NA	CASSLNGAQETQYF	TGTGCCAGCAGCTTGAACGGGGCTCAAGAGACCCAGTACTTC
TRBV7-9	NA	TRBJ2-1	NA	CASSSGPLDEQFF	TGTGCCAGCAGCTCAGGACCCCTCGATGAGCAGTTCTTC
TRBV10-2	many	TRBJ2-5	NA	CATSRGHRETQYF	TGCGCCACCTCGAGAGGCCACCGGGAGACCCAGTACTTC
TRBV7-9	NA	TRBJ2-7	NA	CASSPGAPWEQYF	TGTGCCAGCAGCCCAGGGGCCCCTTGGGAGCAGTACTTC
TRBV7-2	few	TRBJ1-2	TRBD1	CASSYHPTGNYGYTF	TGTGCCAGCAGCTACCACCCGACAGGGAACTATGGCTACACCTTC
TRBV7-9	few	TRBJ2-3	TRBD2	CASSSIIAGTTDTQYF	TGTGCCAGCAGCTCGATAATAGCGGGGACCACAGATACGCAGTATTTT
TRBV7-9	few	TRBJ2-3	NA	CASSPRGEGDTQYF	TGTGCCAGCAGCCCGAGGGGGGAGGGAGATACGCAGTATTTT
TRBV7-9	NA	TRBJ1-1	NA	CASSPGAGNTEAFF	TGTGCCAGCAGCCCAGGGGCGGGGAACACTGAAGCTTTCTTT
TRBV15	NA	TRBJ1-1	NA	CATSSSREVNTEAFF	TGTGCCACCAGCAGTTCTCGCGAGGTGAACACTGAAGCTTTCTTT
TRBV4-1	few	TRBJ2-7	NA	CASSQDWVVHEQYF	TGCGCCAGCAGCCAAGATTGGGTCGTCCACGAGCAGTACTTC